A selection of T cell receptor beta chains follows, all from one sample in a study of STAT5B mutations in CD4+ large granular lymphocyte leukemia. Some clones are missing from TCRdb's copy, which holds only in-frame ones; the method was immunoSEQ multiplex PCR. The repertoire holds roughly 46,000 clones, with 80% to 85% as singletons. Sequencing was carried out using CD4+ T cells from blood buffy coats. The receptors were gathered from a human donor in good health. CDR3s include the opening cysteine and the closing phenylalanine or tryptophan. A D gene is named only where the DNA matches it firmly. Only some rows state a clone size, as once, few, many or a class for expanded clones.

j_call,d_call,clone_size,v_call,cdr3_nt,cdr3_aa
TRBJ2-1,TRBD1,-,TRBV6-1,TGTGCCAGCGGAAAGGGACAGATCTCCTACAATGAGCAGTTCTTC,CASGKGQISYNEQFF
TRBJ2-5,TRBD2,-,TRBV9,TGTGCCAGCAGCGTAGGAACTAGCGAGCAAGAGACCCAGTACTTC,CASSVGTSEQETQYF
TRBJ1-4,-,-,TRBV28,TGTGCCAGCAGTTTGGCTACAGGCTTAAATGAAAAACTGTTTTTT,CASSLATGLNEKLFF
TRBJ1-6,TRBD1,-,TRBV2,TGTGCCAGCAGAAGCAGGGACAGGGGTAATTCACCCCTCCACTTT,CASRSRDRGNSPLHF
TRBJ1-1,-,-,TRBV11-1,TGTGCCAGCAGCTTAGGGGACCGGATGAGGACTGAAGCTTTCTTT,CASSLGDRMRTEAFF
TRBJ2-7,TRBD2,-,TRBV2,TGTGCCAGCATTCAACCCGGGACTAGCTTTCACGAGCAGTACTTC,CASIQPGTSFHEQYF
TRBJ2-5,-,-,TRBV25-1,TGTGCCAGCAGTAACCCGGGTCTGGCGAGAGAGACCCAGTACTTC,CASSNPGLARETQYF
TRBJ1-2,-,-,TRBV28,TGTGCCAGCAGTCCAAGGGCTGGCTACACCTTC,CASSPRAGYTF
TRBJ1-1,-,-,TRBV6-1,TGTGCCAGCAGTGCTCGCCGGGAGGACACTGAAGCTTTCTTT,CASSARREDTEAFF
TRBJ2-7,-,once,TRBV6-1,TGTGCCAGCAGCCAGGGAAGCTCCTACGAGCAGTACTTC,CASSQGSSYEQYF
TRBJ2-1,TRBD2,-,TRBV7-9,TGTGCCAGCAGCCCCCGGGGAGCGGGAGGGCCGGCCAATGAGCAGTTCTTC,CASSPRGAGGPANEQFF
TRBJ2-5,-,-,TRBV29-1,TGCAGCGTTGAAGGCGGGGACGAGACCCAGTACTTC,CSVEGGDETQYF
TRBJ2-7,TRBD2,-,TRBV5-6,TGTGCCAGCGAAAAAAGCGGGAGGGCGCGGGAGCAGTACTTC,CASEKSGRAREQYF
TRBJ1-5,-,-,TRBV25-1,TGTGCCAGCAGTGAATCTGGAGCTAGCAATCAGCCCCAGCATTTT,CASSESGASNQPQHF
TRBJ2-1,TRBD2,-,TRBV9,TGTGCCAGCAGCGTGCCGGGACTAGCGGTCGATGAGCAGTTCTTC,CASSVPGLAVDEQFF
TRBJ2-1,TRBD2,-,TRBV9,TGTGCCAGCAGCGTAGTCGGGGGGGCGGGGAATGAGCAGTTCTTC,CASSVVGGAGNEQFF
TRBJ2-5,TRBD2,-,TRBV30,TGTGCCTGGCGCCTCGGATTAGCGGGAAGGGAGACCCAGTACTTC,CAWRLGLAGRETQYF
TRBJ2-2,-,-,TRBV10-1,TGCGCCAGCAGTGAGCCGGGATCAGCGGGGGAGCTGTTTTTT,CASSEPGSAGELFF
TRBJ1-1,-,few,TRBV5-1,TGCGCCAGCAGCTTGGCCGACACTGAAGCTTTCTTT,CASSLADTEAFF
TRBJ2-5,-,-,TRBV4-2,TGTGCCAGCAGCTACATGACAGGATACAAAGAGACCCAGTACTTC,CASSYMTGYKETQYF
TRBJ1-1,TRBD1,-,TRBV5-1,TGCGCCAGCAGCCTCAGGGGGCTGATGAACACTGAAGCTTTCTTT,CASSLRGLMNTEAFF
TRBJ1-2,TRBD1,few,TRBV5-1,TGCGCCAGCAGCTTTGCGGACAGGGCAGGAGGCTACACCTTC,CASSFADRAGGYTF
TRBJ1-1,-,-,TRBV7-3,TGTGCCAGCAGCAAGGGACAGAACACTGAAGCTTTCTTT,CASSKGQNTEAFF
TRBJ2-7,-,-,TRBV11-2,TGTGCCAGCAGCTCCAGGGACCGCTCCTACGAGCAGTACTTC,CASSSRDRSYEQYF
TRBJ1-5,-,few,TRBV30,TGTGCCTGGAGTCCGAGTAAGGAGCCCCAGCATTTT,CAWSPSKEPQHF
TRBJ1-2,TRBD1,once,TRBV6-5,TGTGCCAGCAGTTACGGGCAGGGGGTTGGTGGCTACACCTTC,CASSYGQGVGGYTF
TRBJ2-4,TRBD1,-,TRBV25-1,TGTGCCAGCAGTGTCGCGACAGGGGCCAAAAACATTCAGTACTTC,CASSVATGAKNIQYF
TRBJ1-5,-,-,TRBV9,TGTGCCAGCAGCGTAGAAGGGGGCAATCAGCCCCAGCATTTT,CASSVEGGNQPQHF
TRBJ1-5,TRBD1,few,TRBV4-1,TGCGCCAGCAGCCAAGGGGGACAGGGGGCTCTGTATCAGCCCCAGCATTTT,CASSQGGQGALYQPQHF
TRBJ1-6,-,-,TRBV4-1,TGCGCCAGCAGCCAAACTGACGGGAATTCACCCCTCCACTTT,CASSQTDGNSPLHF
TRBJ1-1,TRBD1,-,TRBV2,TGTGCCAGCAGTTCCCGGCCGGGACAGGGGGCTCTTGTGACTGAAGCTTTCTTT,CASSSRPGQGALVTEAFF
TRBJ2-1,-,-,TRBV7-7,TGTGCCAGCAGCTTAGGGGCTAGCGCTTCCTACAATGAGCAGTTCTTC,CASSLGASASYNEQFF
TRBJ2-1,TRBD2,-,TRBV2,TGTGCCAGCAGGGGGACTAGCGGGAGTGGTAATGAGCAGTTCTTC,CASRGTSGSGNEQFF
TRBJ2-7,-,-,TRBV6-4,TGTGCCAGCAGTGACTCGACGGTGGGGGAGCAGTACTTC,CASSDSTVGEQYF
TRBJ2-3,TRBD1,-,TRBV27,TGTGCCAGCAGTTTCGACAGGGGGGGGGCCACAGATACGCAGTATTTT,CASSFDRGGATDTQYF
TRBJ1-3,-,-,TRBV9,TGTGCCAGCAGCACCTCCGGGACAACTGGAAACACCATATATTTT,CASSTSGTTGNTIYF
TRBJ2-7,-,-,TRBV7-2,TGTGCCAGCAGCTCCCGACAGCTCGGCGAGCAGTACTTC,CASSSRQLGEQYF
TRBJ2-7,-,-,TRBV5-6,TGTGCCAGCAGCTTGGTGTCGGGGTACGAGCAGTACTTC,CASSLVSGYEQYF
TRBJ2-5,TRBD2,once,TRBV9,TGTGCCAGCAGCCTGAATAGCGGGGCACAAGAGACCCAGTACTTC,CASSLNSGAQETQYF
TRBJ1-5,-,-,TRBV29-1,TGCAGCGTTGACGGGCAGGGTGGTCAGCCCCAGCATTTT,CSVDGQGGQPQHF
TRBJ2-7,-,-,TRBV4-1,TGCGCCAGCAGCCTGCAACAAGGCTACGAGCAGTACTTC,CASSLQQGYEQYF
TRBJ1-4,TRBD1,-,TRBV10-3,TGTGCCACAACCGGGACAGGGGATGAAAAACTGTTTTTT,CATTGTGDEKLFF
TRBJ1-5,-,once,TRBV7-9,TGTGCCAGCAGCTTTGGATACGGGCCCCAGCATTTT,CASSFGYGPQHF
TRBJ1-2,-,-,TRBV21-1,TGTGCCAGCAGCAAATCCCAGACAGTAACTGACTATGGCTACACCTTC,CASSKSQTVTDYGYTF
TRBJ2-5,TRBD2,-,TRBV2,TGTGCCAGCAGTGGCCGGACTAGCGATGGGGAGACCCAGTACTTC,CASSGRTSDGETQYF
TRBJ2-7,TRBD2,-,TRBV10-3,TGTGCCACCATGGGGCCCCTAGCGGGAGGGAACGAGCAGTACTTC,CATMGPLAGGNEQYF
TRBJ1-5,-,-,TRBV10-3,TGTGCCATCAGTGAGTTGGGGCAGCCCCAGCATTTT,CAISELGQPQHF
TRBJ1-2,-,-,TRBV7-9,TGTGCCAGCAGCTTCAGTGTAGGGGGTGGCTACACCTTC,CASSFSVGGGYTF
TRBJ1-4,-,-,TRBV4-2,TGTGCCAGCAGCGTGGGGACGGCAGCAGATGAAAAACTGTTTTTT,CASSVGTAADEKLFF
TRBJ2-1,TRBD2,-,TRBV5-1,TGCGCCAGCAGCTTAGGACTAGCGGGGGGAGGGAATGAGCAGTTCTTC,CASSLGLAGGGNEQFF
TRBJ1-1,-,few,TRBV19,TGTGCCAGTAGACTAGTTGCTGAAGCTTTCTTT,CASRLVAEAFF
TRBJ1-1,TRBD1,-,TRBV30,TGTGCATGGGGGGACAGTGTGAACACTGAAGCTTTCTTT,CAWGDSVNTEAFF
TRBJ2-7,-,-,TRBV6-1,TGTGCCAGCAGTGAAGGGGGCGACGAGCAGTACTTC,CASSEGGDEQYF
TRBJ1-1,-,-,TRBV11-2,TGTGCCAGCAGCTTAGTTCGCGGTGAAGCTTTCTTT,CASSLVRGEAFF
TRBJ2-3,-,-,TRBV29-1,TGCAGCGTTGCCCAACCAACAGGGGGAGGGACAGATACGCAGTATTTT,CSVAQPTGGGTDTQYF
TRBJ2-7,TRBD1,once,TRBV28,TGTGCCAGCAGTCCTAACCGGGACAGGGATTTCTACGAGCAGTACTTC,CASSPNRDRDFYEQYF
TRBJ1-2,TRBD1,-,TRBV19,TGTGCCAGTAGTGCCCGACAGGGGTCATCTCTTAACTATGGCTACACCTTC,CASSARQGSSLNYGYTF
TRBJ2-1,TRBD2,-,TRBV6-6,TGTGCCAGCAGTTACGGGGTAGCGGGAGTGAATGAGCAGTTCTTC,CASSYGVAGVNEQFF
TRBJ1-5,-,few,TRBV19,TGTGCGACAGGTACTAGCAATCAGCCCCAGCATTTT,CATGTSNQPQHF